The present T cell receptor beta chain was sequenced within a study of cytomegalovirus exposure and HLA in healthy donors (dated by TCRdb to the late 2010s). Describing the broader study: In an earlier analysis of under 600 of the donors, 250 to 300 Gb of sequence data and 90 million to 120 million unique TCR beta sequences from roughly 180 million T cells were reported. Approximately 300 gigabases of sequencing data and 70 million to 100 million unique TCR sequences made up an early release that covered over 550 HLA-typed donors. Among the approximately 400 genotyped donors, around 81% belonged to the genetic ancestry cluster associated with self-reported Caucasian donors. The study was designed to test whether signatures of past pathogen exposure could be identified by cataloging public T cell receptors. The study used immunosequencing to profile the T cell repertoires of more than 650 subjects and linked those repertoires to cytomegalovirus serostatus. In addition to the first cohort of around 670 subjects, a separate validation cohort of some 120 different subjects was used. To predict cytomegalovirus infection status, the study combined high-throughput TCR immunosequencing, statistical association of individual TCRs with disease status, and machine learning. A later analysis re-analyzed previously published TCR beta repertoires from about 600 donors and added high-resolution HLA genotyping to study TCR occurrence patterns. The later analysis used no new phenotypic data to find candidate immune exposures, relying instead on TCR beta sequences and their occurrence across donors. An earlier analysis of 500 to 650 of the donors applied high-throughput TCR beta sequencing to assess whether each TCR beta V gene segment acted as functional or pseudogenic. Donor age, sex, ethnicity and CMV serostatus were collected together with the repertoire data. Genome-wide SNP genotypes for about three fifths of the roughly 700 donors were used in a later genetic analysis, which treated that subset as a discovery cohort. All discovery cohort repertoires had been generated on a single sequencing platform. Class I and class II HLA loci were covered by the typing at four-digit resolution. The number of donors typed differed by locus, with about 629-630 for A, B, C, DRB1 and DQB1, about 500 for DQA1, 600 to 610 for DPA1, and some 470 for DPB1. Four to six DR-DQ haplotypes were handled as single units for association and clustering, since linkage in the cohort was strong. Among about 410 genotyped donors of the cohort, an average of approximately 240,000 unique TCR beta nucleotide sequences was sequenced per donor, of which about 19% were non-productive.

In total, approximately 610 healthy bone marrow donors made up the cohort. All cohort members were sampled while nominally healthy, although unrecorded immune exposures were likely present. The donor was CMV seronegative and was included in the group of a few hundred seronegative cohort members. Every donor gave a peripheral blood sample, and the peripheral blood mononuclear cells from that sample were used for TCR beta sequencing. The Qiagen DNeasy Blood Extraction Kit was used to extract genomic DNA from the blood cell samples. What the work shows at the level of the full study, not this receptor alone: Several of the top co-occurrence clusters appeared to be linked to parvovirus B19, influenza, CMV and Epstein-Barr virus, according to a later analysis. Because counts were too low, more than 15 rarely observed V segments, including chromosome 9 orphons, were left out of the earlier analysis of a few hundred of the donors. A few of the identified cytomegalovirus-associated TCR beta chains were confirmed in vitro to be specific for cytomegalovirus antigens. Some IMGT-functional V segments, including TRBV6-2 and TRBV6-3, could not be distinguished by the 87-base-pair reads and were therefore excluded. An association between a missense DCLRE1C variant and V-gene and J-gene trimming of TCR beta chains was found in a later genetic analysis and replicated in an independent cohort. The study gave a list of 150 to 200 TCR beta chains associated with cytomegalovirus. A later analysis found that HLA-associated TCR beta chains were more clonally expanded and had lower generation probabilities than equally common non-associated chains. Linkage disequilibrium might explain the correlated functional status among segregating V segments, but an unknown experimental factor could not be excluded. For the cohort, immune exposure information was limited to CMV serostatus. In a later genetic analysis, fewer N-insertions in productive TCRs were reported among donors in an Asian-associated ancestry cluster than the approximately 670-donor mean. According to the authors, the approach could potentially be generalized to other disease states and immunological phenotypes. A cluster of highly shared sequence variants was judged likely to be a technical artifact of the sequencing pipeline. Most CMV-associated TCR beta chains appeared to be HLA-restricted in a later analysis, and the HLA associations seemed to be driven largely by CMV exposure. The classifier was reported to diagnose cytomegalovirus status with high specificity and sensitivity in both the original cohort and the validation cohort. When HLA alleles, especially DR and DQ, strongly co-occurred, TCR associations were difficult to assign to individual alleles. Most TCR sequences were observed very rarely across donors, whereas some public TCRs were present in many individuals. This cohort had only TCR beta chains sequenced, and the lack of alpha or paired-chain data limited which features could be detected. In a later analysis, TCR association rates were found to vary across HLA loci, with the most associated TCRs seen for DRB1 alleles and the fewest for HLA-C alleles. HLA typing was unavailable for some donors at each locus, so association tests used only the typed subset. In an earlier analysis of a few hundred of the donors, most TCR beta V segments were observed in productive rearrangements about 87% or about 30% of the time, broadly matching IMGT annotations. Presence/absence analyses assumed roughly uniform sequencing depth across donors, an assumption that may not hold. In a later analysis, more than 15,000 TCR beta sequences were associated with specific HLA alleles at a false discovery rate of 0.05. A further reported finding was that TCR beta sequences accurately predicted the HLA-A and HLA-B alleles for most subjects in the first cohort.

For this clone: What antigen it recognizes has not been identified.

The germline V gene supplies CDR1 MNHEY and CDR2 SVGAGI. The CDR3 numbers 16 residues from cysteine through phenylalanine. The DNA shown is the 48-base CDR3, in frame from base 1. V and J are truncated by 2 bases and 5 bases respectively, leaving an intervening sequence of 16 bases. Library preparation was by the immunoSEQ multiplex PCR assay. The multiplex PCR relied on a mix of 60 forward primers for TCR Vbeta segments and 13 reverse primers for TCR Jbeta segments. A multiplex PCR assay on genomic DNA amplified the CDR3 region of rearranged TCR beta genes. On the Illumina HiSeq System, the amplified TCR beta libraries were sequenced as 87-base-pair reads. As for how the authors treated the data: A later analysis counted about 80 million unique TCR beta chains across the 500 to 850 repertoires, and some 11 million of these chains were shared by at least two donors. Raw reads were error-corrected and collapsed into unique sequences with a nearest-neighbor algorithm that merged closely related sequences to remove PCR and sequencing errors. To assign V, D and J gene segments, CDR3 sequences were aligned to IMGT reference sequences. For a sequence to be retained, a match of at least six nucleotides to both a V gene segment and a J gene segment was required. Rearrangements were called productive when the CDR3 lacked stop codons and stayed in frame with V and J; all others were non-productive. CDR3 was defined by IMGT convention, running from the second conserved V-encoded cysteine to the conserved J-encoded phenylalanine. In an earlier analysis of around 600 of the donors, sequences lacking an unambiguous match to a single V gene segment were excluded. An earlier analysis of a few hundred of the donors classified V segments as functional when productive rearrangements were above 56.7% and as segregating when the standard deviation between donors was above 5%. A statistical classification framework was developed to diagnose cytomegalovirus status using the catalog of TCR beta chain sequences. A later analysis assigned V and J genes by comparing TCR nucleotide sequences with IMGT/GENE-DB human TR gene sequences. The TCRdist pipeline was used in a later analysis to assign CDR3 sequences and most-parsimonious VDJ recombination scenarios. In a later analysis, every TCR beta chain was defined by the combination of its CDR3 amino acid sequence and its V-gene family, and reads without a unique V-gene family were dropped. In a later analysis, fewer than 650 highly shared, low-generation-probability nucleotide sequences were removed to address suspected cross-contamination and a sequencing artifact. For each public chain, a later analysis derived a clonal expansion index from normalized ranks of inferred template counts within each repertoire. In a later analysis, generation probabilities were computed with a VDJ recombination model fitted to out-of-frame rearrangements, and the resulting probabilities were checked against IGoR. A later analysis scored TCR-TCR, TCR-HLA and TCR-CMV co-occurrence with hypergeometric tests, applying a repertoire-size bias correction to TCR pairs. To estimate false discovery rates, a later analysis permuted the HLA or CMV assignments 20 times. In a later analysis, co-occurring TCRs were grouped using DBSCAN, and TCRdist sequence similarity was added for clustering within HLA-allele-positive subsets. For co-occurrence clustering, repertoires with fewer than 30,000 or more than 120,000 public chains were excluded, along with several repertoires with anomalous nucleotide sharing. TCRdb took over this immuneACCESS table, retaining in-frame rearrangements with V and J assigned. Such tables are incomplete; in checked studies, under half of the missing clones stem from an unresolved V gene, and the remainder is unexplained. The DNA was the basis for D and trimming; V, J and clone size are from that table. The table kept for this sample lists under 200,000 clones. The top ten clonotypes cover 2.1% of the sample.

The origin of this receptor is a man younger than 40 in good health and CMV-seronegative. The chain employs TRBV6-5 and TRBJ1-5, with TRBD1 tentatively as D gene (5 bases match). Sequenced material: PBMCs. In nucleotide form, the sequence is TGTGCCAGCAGTTACCGCTCGGGGAGGGGAGATCAGCCCCAGCATTTT. This is translated as CASSYRSGRGDQPQHF.